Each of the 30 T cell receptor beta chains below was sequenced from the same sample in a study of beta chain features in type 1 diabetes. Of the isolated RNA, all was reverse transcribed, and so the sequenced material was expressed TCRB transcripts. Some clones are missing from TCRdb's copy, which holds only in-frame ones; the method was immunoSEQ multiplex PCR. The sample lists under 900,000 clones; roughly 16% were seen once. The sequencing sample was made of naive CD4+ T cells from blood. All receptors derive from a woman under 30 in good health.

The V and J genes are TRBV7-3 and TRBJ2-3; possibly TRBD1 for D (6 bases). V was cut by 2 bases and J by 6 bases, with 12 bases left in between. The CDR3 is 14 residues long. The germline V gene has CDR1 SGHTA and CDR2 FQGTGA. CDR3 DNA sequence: TGTGCCAGCAGCTTAGGGGGCCCGTTGGATACGCAGTATTTT. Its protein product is CASSLGGPLDTQYF.

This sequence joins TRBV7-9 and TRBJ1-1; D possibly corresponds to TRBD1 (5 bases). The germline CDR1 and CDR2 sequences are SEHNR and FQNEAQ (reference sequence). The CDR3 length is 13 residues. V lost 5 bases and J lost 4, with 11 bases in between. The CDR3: CASSQLRGTEAFF. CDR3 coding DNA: TGTGCCAGCAGCCAGTTGAGGGGCACTGAAGCTTTCTTT.

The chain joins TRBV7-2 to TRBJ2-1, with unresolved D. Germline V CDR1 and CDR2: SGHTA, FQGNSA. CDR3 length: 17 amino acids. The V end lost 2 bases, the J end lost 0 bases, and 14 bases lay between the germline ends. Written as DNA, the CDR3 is TGTGCCAGCAGCTTACGTCGCAGGTCATACTCCTACAATGAGCAGTTCTTC. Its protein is CASSLRRRSYSYNEQFF.

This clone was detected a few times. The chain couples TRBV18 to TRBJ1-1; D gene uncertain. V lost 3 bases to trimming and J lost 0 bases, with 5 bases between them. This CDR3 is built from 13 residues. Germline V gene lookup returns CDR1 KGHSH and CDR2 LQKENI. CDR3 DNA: TGTGCCAGCTCACCGAATGTGAACACTGAAGCTTTCTTT. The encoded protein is CASSPNVNTEAFF. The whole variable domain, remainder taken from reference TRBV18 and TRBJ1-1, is NAGVMQNPRHLVRRRGQEARLRCSPMKGHSHVYWYRQLPEEGLKFMVYLQKENIIDESGMPKERFSAEFPKEGPSILRIQQVVRGDSAAYFCASSPNVNTEAFFGQGTRLTVV.

The CDR3 DNA is TGTGCCAGCAGCGGTAGTGGGAAAGGGACCCAGTACTTC. Encoded protein: CASSGSGKGTQYF. This rearrangement joins TRBV7-2 to TRBJ2-5; D is unclear. The CDR3 extends over 13 amino acids. CDR1 and CDR2 from the germline V gene are SGHTA and FQGNSA. V dropped 5 bases and J dropped 7 bases, with 14 bases sitting between them.

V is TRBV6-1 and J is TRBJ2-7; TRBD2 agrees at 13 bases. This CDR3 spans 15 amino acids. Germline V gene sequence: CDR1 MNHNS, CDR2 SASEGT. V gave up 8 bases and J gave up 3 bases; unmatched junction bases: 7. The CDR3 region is CASEPGLAGHYEQYF. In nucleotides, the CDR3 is TGTGCCAGCGAGCCGGGACTAGCGGGACACTACGAGCAGTACTTC.

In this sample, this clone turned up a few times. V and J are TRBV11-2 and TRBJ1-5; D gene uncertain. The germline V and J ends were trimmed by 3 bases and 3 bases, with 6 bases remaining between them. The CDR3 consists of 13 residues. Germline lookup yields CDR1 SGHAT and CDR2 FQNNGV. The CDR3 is CASSLSYNQPQHF. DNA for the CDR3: TGTGCCAGCAGCTTGAGCTACAATCAGCCCCAGCATTTT.

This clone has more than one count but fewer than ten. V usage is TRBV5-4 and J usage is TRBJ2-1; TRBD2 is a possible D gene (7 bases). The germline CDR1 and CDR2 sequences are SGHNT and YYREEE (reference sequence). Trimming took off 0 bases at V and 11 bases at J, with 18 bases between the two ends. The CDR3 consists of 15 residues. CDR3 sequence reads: CASSLGGSGGGKQFF. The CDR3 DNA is TGTGCCAGCAGCTTGGGCGGGAGTGGGGGCGGTAAGCAGTTCTTC.

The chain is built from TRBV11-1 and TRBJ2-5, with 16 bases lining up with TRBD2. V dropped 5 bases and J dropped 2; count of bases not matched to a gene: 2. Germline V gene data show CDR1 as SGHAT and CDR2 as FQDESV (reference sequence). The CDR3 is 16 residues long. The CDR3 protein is CASSTGLAGGQETQYF. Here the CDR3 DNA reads TGTGCCAGCAGCACGGGACTAGCGGGAGGGCAAGAGACCCAGTACTTC. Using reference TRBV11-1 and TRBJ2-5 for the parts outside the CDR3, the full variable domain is EAEVAQSPRYKITEKSQAVAFWCDPISGHATLYWYRQILGQGPELLVQFQDESVVDDSQLPKDRFSAERLKGVDSTLKIQPAELGDSAMYLCASSTGLAGGQETQYFGPGTRLLVL.

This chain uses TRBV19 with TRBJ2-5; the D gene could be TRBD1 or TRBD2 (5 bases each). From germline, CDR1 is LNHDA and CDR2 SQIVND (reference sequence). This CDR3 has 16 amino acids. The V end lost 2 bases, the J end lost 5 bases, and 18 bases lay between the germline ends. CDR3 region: CASSISGNRDDETQYF. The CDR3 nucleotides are TGTGCCAGTAGTATATCCGGAAACCGGGACGATGAGACCCAGTACTTC. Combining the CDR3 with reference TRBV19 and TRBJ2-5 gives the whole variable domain DGGITQSPKYLFRKEGQNVTLSCEQNLNHDAMYWYRQDPGQGLRLIYYSQIVNDFQKGDIAEGYSVSREKKESFPLTVTSAQKNPTAFYLCASSISGNRDDETQYFGPGTRLLVL.

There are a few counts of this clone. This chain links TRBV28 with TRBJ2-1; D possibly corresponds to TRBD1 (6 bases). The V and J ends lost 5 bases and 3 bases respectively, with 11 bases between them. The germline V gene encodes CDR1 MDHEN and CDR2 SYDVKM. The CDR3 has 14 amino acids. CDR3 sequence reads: CASSPRQVYNEQFF. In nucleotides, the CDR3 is TGTGCCAGCAGTCCAAGACAGGTCTACAATGAGCAGTTCTTC. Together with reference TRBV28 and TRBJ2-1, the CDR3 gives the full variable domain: DVKVTQSSRYLVKRTGEKVFLECVQDMDHENMFWYRQDPGLGLRLIYFSYDVKMKEKGDIPEGYSVSREKKERFSLILESASTNQTSMYLCASSPRQVYNEQFFGPGTRLTVL.

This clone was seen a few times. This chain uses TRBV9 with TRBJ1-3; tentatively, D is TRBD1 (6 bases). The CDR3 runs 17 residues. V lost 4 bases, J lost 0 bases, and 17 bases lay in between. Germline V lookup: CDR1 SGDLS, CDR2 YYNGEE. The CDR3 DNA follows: TGTGCCAGCAGCCCCCGACAGGACTCCCTCTCTGGAAACACCATATATTTT. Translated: CASSPRQDSLSGNTIYF. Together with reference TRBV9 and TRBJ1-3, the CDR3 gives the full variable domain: DSGVTQTPKHLITATGQRVTLRCSPRSGDLSVYWYQQSLDQGLQFLIQYYNGEERAKGNILERFSAQQFPDLHSELNLSSLELGDSALYFCASSPRQDSLSGNTIYFGEGSWLTVV.

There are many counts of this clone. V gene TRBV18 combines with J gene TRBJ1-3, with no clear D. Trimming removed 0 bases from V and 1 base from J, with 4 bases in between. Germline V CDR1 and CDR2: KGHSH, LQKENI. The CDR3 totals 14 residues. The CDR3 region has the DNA TGTGCCAGCTCACCACCAGGATCTGGAAACACCATATATTTT. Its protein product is CASSPPGSGNTIYF.

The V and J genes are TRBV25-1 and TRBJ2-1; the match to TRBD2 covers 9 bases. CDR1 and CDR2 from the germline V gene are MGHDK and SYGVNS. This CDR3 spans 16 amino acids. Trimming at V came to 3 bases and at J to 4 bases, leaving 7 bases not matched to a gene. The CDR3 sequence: CASSDVAGGSYNEQFF. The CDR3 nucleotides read TGTGCCAGCAGTGATGTGGCGGGAGGGTCGTACAATGAGCAGTTCTTC.

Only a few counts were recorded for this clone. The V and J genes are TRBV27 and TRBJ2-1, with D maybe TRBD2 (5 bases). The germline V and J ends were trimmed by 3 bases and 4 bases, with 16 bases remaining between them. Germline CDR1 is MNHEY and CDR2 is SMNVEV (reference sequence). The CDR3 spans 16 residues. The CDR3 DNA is TGTGCCAGCAGTTTCCGACGGGGTGAGGGTTACAATGAGCAGTTCTTC. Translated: CASSFRRGEGYNEQFF.

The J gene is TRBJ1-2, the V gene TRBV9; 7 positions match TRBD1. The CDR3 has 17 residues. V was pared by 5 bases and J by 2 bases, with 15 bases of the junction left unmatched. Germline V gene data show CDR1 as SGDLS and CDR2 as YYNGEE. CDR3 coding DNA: TGTGCCAGCAGGAAGACAGGGAACGTCGGTGGGAACTATGGCTACACCTTC. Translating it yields CASRKTGNVGGNYGYTF.

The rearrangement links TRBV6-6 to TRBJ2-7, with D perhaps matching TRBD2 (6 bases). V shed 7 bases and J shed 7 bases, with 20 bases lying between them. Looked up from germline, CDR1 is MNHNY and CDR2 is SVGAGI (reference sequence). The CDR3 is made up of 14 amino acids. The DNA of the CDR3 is TGTGCCAGCACCCGAACCTCTGTCAGCGGGGAGCAGTACTTC. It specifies CASTRTSVSGEQYF.

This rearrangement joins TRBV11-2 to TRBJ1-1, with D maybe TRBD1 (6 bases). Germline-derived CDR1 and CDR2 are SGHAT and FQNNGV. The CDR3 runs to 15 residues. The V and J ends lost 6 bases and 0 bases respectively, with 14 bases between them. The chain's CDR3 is CASSSPGHLNTEAFF. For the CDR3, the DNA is TGTGCCAGCAGTAGTCCGGGACACCTGAACACTGAAGCTTTCTTT. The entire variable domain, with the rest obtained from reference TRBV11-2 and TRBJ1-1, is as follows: EAGVAQSPRYKIIEKRQSVAFWCNPISGHATLYWYQQILGQGPKLLIQFQNNGVVDDSQLPKDRFSAERLKGVDSTLKIQPAKLEDSAVYLCASSSPGHLNTEAFFGQGTRLTVV.

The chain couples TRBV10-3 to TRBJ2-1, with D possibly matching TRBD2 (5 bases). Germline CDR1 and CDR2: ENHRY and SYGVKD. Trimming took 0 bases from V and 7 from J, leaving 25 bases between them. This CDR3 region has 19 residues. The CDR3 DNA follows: TGTGCCATCAGTGAGTCACCCCCCGCTAGCAACGGACGTCGAAATGAGCAGTTCTTC. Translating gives CAISESPPASNGRRNEQFF.

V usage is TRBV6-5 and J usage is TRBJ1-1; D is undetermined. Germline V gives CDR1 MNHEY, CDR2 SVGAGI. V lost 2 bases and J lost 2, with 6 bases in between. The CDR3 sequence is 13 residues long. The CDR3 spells CASSYEGNTEAFF. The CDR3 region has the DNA TGTGCCAGCAGTTACGAGGGTAACACTGAAGCTTTCTTT.

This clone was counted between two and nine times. The DNA for the CDR3 is TGCGCCAGCAGCCATAGGACAGGGGTGGGTGAGCAGTTCTTC. Encoded protein: CASSHRTGVGEQFF. J is TRBJ2-1 and V is TRBV4-3, with 9 bases aligning to TRBD1. Germline assignment: CDR1 LGHNA and CDR2 YSLEER. The CDR3 loop spans 14 amino acids. V trimming: 3 bases; J trimming: 9 bases; junction bases outside the gene matches: 6.

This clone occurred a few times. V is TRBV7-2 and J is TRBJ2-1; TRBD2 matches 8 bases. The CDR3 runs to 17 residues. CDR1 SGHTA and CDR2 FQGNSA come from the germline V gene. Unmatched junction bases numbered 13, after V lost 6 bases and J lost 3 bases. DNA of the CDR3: TGTGCCAGCAGACCATTTGTACCCGGGACTAGCTACAATGAGCAGTTCTTC. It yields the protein CASRPFVPGTSYNEQFF.

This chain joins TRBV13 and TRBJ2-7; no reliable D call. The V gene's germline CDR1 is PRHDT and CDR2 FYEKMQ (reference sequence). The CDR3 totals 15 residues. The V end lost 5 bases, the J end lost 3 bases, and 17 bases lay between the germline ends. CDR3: CASSLRNRGVYEQYF. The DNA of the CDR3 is TGTGCCAGCAGCCTCCGGAACAGAGGAGTCTACGAGCAGTACTTC. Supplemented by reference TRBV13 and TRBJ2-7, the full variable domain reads AAGVIQSPRHLIKEKRETATLKCYPIPRHDTVYWYQQGPGQDPQFLISFYEKMQSDKGSIPDRFSAQQFSDYHSELNMSSLELGDSALYFCASSLRNRGVYEQYFGPGTRLTVT.

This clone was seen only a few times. The CDR3 nucleotides are TGTGCCATCACCTCGATTCCGGGCCCCTCCGAGCAGTACTTC. Its translation is CAITSIPGPSEQYF. V is TRBV10-3 and J is TRBJ2-7, with no clear D. The germline gives CDR1 ENHRY, CDR2 SYGVKD. Trimming took 7 bases from V and 6 from J, leaving 19 bases between them. This CDR3 contains 14 residues.

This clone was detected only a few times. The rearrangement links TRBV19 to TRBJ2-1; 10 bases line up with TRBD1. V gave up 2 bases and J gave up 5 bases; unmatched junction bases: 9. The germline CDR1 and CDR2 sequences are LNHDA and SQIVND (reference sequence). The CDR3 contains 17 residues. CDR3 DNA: TGTGCCAGTAGTATATTACCGGGACAGGGGACTAACAATGAGCAGTTCTTC. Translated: CASSILPGQGTNNEQFF.

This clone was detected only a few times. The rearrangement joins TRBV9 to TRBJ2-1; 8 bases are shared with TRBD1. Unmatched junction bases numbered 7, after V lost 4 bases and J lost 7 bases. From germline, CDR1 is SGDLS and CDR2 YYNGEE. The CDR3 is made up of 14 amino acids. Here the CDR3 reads CASSKGQVSNEQFF. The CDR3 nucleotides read TGTGCCAGCAGCAAGGGACAGGTGTCAAATGAGCAGTTCTTC.

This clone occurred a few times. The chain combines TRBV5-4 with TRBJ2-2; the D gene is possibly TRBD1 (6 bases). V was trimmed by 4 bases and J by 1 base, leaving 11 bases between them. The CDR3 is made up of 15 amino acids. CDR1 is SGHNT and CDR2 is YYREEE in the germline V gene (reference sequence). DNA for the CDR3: TGTGCCAGCAGCCAGTTAGGGGGGAACACCGGGGAGCTGTTTTTT. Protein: CASSQLGGNTGELFF.

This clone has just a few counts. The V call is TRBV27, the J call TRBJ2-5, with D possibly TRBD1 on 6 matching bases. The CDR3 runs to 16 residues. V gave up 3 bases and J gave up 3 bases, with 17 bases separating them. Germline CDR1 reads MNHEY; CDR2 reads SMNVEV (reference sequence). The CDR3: CASSFRGVSQEETQYF. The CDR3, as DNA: TGTGCCAGCAGTTTCAGGGGAGTAAGCCAAGAAGAGACCCAGTACTTC.

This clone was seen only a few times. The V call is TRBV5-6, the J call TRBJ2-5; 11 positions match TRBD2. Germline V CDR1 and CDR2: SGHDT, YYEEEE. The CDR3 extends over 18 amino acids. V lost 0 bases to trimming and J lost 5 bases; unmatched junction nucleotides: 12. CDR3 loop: CASSLARRASGRMETQYF. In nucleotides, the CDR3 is TGTGCCAGCAGCTTGGCCCGACGGGCTAGCGGGAGGATGGAGACCCAGTACTTC.

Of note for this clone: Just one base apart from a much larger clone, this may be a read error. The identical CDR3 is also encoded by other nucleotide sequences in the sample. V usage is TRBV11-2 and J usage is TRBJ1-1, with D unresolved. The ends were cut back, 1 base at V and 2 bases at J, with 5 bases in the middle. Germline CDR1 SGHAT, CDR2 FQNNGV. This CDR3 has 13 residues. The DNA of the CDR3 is TGTGCCAGCAGCTTAGCAGGTAACACTGAAGCTTTCTTT. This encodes CASSLAGNTEAFF.